This T cell receptor (beta chain) was observed in a study of cytomegalovirus exposure and HLA in healthy donors. In the study overall: A previous analysis identified 117 million unique TCR beta sequences derived from 180 million or so T cells.

Concerning this clone itself: Its antigen remains unidentified.

The ends lost 3 bases at V and 2 bases at J; junction bases unmatched: 6. Germline lookup yields CDR1 ENHRY and CDR2 SYGVKD. This CDR3 contains 15 residues. PCR employed 60 Vbeta and 13 Jbeta primers. Here immunoSEQ multiplex PCR was the method, and the copy in TCRdb shows in-frame clones only, minus some. Of tens of thousands of clones listed, roughly 79% are singletons. The study's findings and limits: Serostatus for CMV was the only available immune exposure information. Indistinguishability led to the exclusion of some V segments, TRBV6-2 and TRBV6-3 included.

The chain uses TRBV10-3 and TRBJ1-1, with TRBD1 matching over 7 bases. The sample comprised PBMCs. The sequence was obtained from a woman aged 30 to 39 in good health and CMV-seronegative. CDR3 in DNA: TGTGCCATCAGTGATTGGACAGGAATAAACACTGAAGCTTTCTTT. This encodes CAISDWTGINTEAFF.